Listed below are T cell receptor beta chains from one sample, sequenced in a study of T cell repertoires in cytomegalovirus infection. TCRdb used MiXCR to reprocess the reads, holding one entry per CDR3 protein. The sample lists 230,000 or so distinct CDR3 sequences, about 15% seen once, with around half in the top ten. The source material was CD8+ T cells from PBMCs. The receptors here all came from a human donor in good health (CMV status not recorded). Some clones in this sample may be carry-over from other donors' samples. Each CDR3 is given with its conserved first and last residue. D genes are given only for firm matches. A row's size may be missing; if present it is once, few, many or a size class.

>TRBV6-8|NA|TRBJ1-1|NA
CASSSIGRDTEAFF
TGTGCCAGCAGTTCCATTGGTAGGGACACTGAAGCTTTCTTT
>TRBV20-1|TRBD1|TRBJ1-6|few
CSASSGQINSPLHF
TGCAGTGCTAGCTCGGGACAGATTAATTCACCCCTCCACTTT
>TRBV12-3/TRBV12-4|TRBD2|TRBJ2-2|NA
CASSPRTSGNTGELFF
TGTGCCAGCAGCCCACGGACTAGCGGCAACACCGGGGAGCTGTTTTTT
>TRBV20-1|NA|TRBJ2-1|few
CSAKTGYVFHNEQFF
TGCAGTGCTAAGACCGGATATGTATTTCACAATGAGCAGTTCTTC
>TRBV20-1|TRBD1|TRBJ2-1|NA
CSAWTGNNEQFF
TGCAGTGCTTGGACAGGGAACAATGAGCAGTTCTTC
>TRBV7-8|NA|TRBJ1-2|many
CASSLAGDLDYGYTF
TGTGCCAGCAGCTTAGCAGGGGATTTGGACTATGGCTACACCTTC
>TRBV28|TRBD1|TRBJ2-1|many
CASSTHRGFAPNEQFF
TGTGCCAGCAGTACCCACAGGGGGTTCGCCCCCAATGAGCAGTTCTTC
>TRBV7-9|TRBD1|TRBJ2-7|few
CASSQLRGTDSYEQYF
TGTGCCAGCAGCCAATTGAGGGGGACAGACTCCTACGAGCAGTACTTC
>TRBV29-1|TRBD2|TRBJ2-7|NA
CSVEGRGNEQYF
TGCAGCGTTGAAGGGCGGGGGAATGAGCAGTACTTC
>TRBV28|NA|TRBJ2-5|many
CASSSLSQGEETQYF
TGTGCCAGCAGTTCTCTTAGCCAGGGAGAAGAGACCCAGTACTTC
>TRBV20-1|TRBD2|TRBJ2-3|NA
CSASGGGAADTQYF
TGCAGTGCTAGTGGCGGGGGGGCCGCAGATACGCAGTATTTT
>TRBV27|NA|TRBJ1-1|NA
CASGTGNPEAFF
TGTGCCAGCGGGACGGGAAACCCTGAAGCTTTCTTT
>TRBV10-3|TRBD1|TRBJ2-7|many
CAISEGQGTYEQYF
TGTGCCATCAGTGAGGGACAGGGTACCTACGAGCAGTACTTC
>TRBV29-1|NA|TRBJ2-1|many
CSVEWYGESYNEQFF
TGCAGCGTTGAATGGTACGGGGAGTCCTACAATGAGCAGTTCTTC
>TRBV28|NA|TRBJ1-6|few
CASSVYNSPLHF
TGTGCCAGCAGTGTGTATAATTCACCCCTCCACTTT
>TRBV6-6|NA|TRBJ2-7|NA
CASKSHALYEQNF
TGTGCCAGCAAGTCCCATGCCCTCTACGAGCAGAACTTC
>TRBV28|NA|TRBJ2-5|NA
CASTLTLDTQETQYF
TGTGCCAGCACCCTGACACTGGACACACAAGAGACCCAGTACTTC
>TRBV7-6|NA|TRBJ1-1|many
CASSLSGGSIAGLGTEAFF
TGTGCCAGCAGCTTATCAGGCGGGTCGATTGCAGGATTGGGGACTGAAGCTTTCTTT
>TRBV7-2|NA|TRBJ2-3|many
CASSPGGTQYF
TGTGCCAGCAGTCCCGGTGGTACGCAGTATTTT
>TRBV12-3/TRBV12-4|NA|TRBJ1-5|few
CASSLHGANQPQHF
TGTGCCAGCAGTTTACATGGCGCCAATCAGCCCCAGCATTTT
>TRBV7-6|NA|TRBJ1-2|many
CASSAPASPAVANYGYTF
TGTGCCAGCAGCGCCCCTGCGTCCCCTGCGGTAGCTAACTATGGCTACACCTTC
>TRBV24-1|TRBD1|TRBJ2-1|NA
CATSARLKGADNEQFF
TGTGCCACCAGTGCTCGATTGAAGGGGGCCGACAATGAGCAGTTCTTC
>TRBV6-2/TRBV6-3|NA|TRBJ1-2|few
CASIGGEDGFPGYTF
TGTGCCAGCATAGGAGGTGAAGACGGCTTTCCTGGCTACACCTTC
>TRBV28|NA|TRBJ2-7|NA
CASSFAGTTTYEQYF
TGTGCCAGCAGTTTCGCGGGCACCACAACCTACGAGCAGTACTTC
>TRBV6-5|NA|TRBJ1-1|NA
CASTRWGGDTEAFF
TGTGCCAGCACCCGATGGGGAGGCGACACTGAAGCTTTCTTT
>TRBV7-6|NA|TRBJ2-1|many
CASSSGRTEQFF
TGTGCCAGCAGCTCGGGACGGACTGAGCAGTTCTTC